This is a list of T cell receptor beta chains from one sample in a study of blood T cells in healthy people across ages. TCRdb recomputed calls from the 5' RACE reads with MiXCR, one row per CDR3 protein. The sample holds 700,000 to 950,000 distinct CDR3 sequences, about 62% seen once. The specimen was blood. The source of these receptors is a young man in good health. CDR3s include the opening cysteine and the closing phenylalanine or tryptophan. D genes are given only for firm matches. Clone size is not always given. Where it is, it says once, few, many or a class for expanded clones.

CDR3aa: CASSPTGQGKNYGYTF; CDR3nt: TGTGCCAGCAGCCCTACAGGGCAGGGAAAAAACTATGGCTACACCTTC; v_gene: TRBV3-1; abundance: .; d_gene: .; j_gene: TRBJ1-2
CDR3aa: CSVQGRGENTEAFF; CDR3nt: TGCAGCGTCCAAGGGCGGGGGGAGAACACTGAAGCTTTCTTT; v_gene: TRBV29-1; abundance: .; d_gene: .; j_gene: TRBJ1-1
CDR3aa: CATSRSRDGNQPQHF; CDR3nt: TGTGCCACCAGCAGATCACGGGACGGCAATCAGCCCCAGCATTTT; v_gene: TRBV15; abundance: few; d_gene: .; j_gene: TRBJ1-5
CDR3aa: CASSSPNRGHYEQYF; CDR3nt: TGTGCCAGCAGCAGTCCCAACAGGGGGCATTACGAGCAGTACTTC; v_gene: TRBV3-1; abundance: .; d_gene: TRBD1; j_gene: TRBJ2-7
CDR3aa: CSVREYEELNIQYF; CDR3nt: TGCAGCGTTCGGGAATATGAAGAATTAAACATTCAGTACTTC; v_gene: TRBV29-1; abundance: .; d_gene: .; j_gene: TRBJ2-4
CDR3aa: CASSVMAHEQFF; CDR3nt: TGTGCCAGCAGCGTCATGGCGCATGAGCAGTTCTTC; v_gene: TRBV7-9; abundance: .; d_gene: .; j_gene: TRBJ2-1
CDR3aa: CASSQGLAGGQETQYF; CDR3nt: TGTGCCAGCAGCCAAGGTCTAGCGGGGGGGCAAGAGACCCAGTACTTC; v_gene: TRBV3-1; abundance: few; d_gene: TRBD2; j_gene: TRBJ2-5
CDR3aa: CSARGRTGGSGYTF; CDR3nt: TGCAGTGCTAGAGGACGGACAGGGGGATCGGGCTACACCTTC; v_gene: TRBV20-1; abundance: .; d_gene: TRBD1; j_gene: TRBJ1-2
CDR3aa: CASSLTGATGELFF; CDR3nt: TGTGCCAGCAGCCTGACAGGGGCCACCGGGGAGCTGTTTTTT; v_gene: TRBV6-5; abundance: .; d_gene: TRBD1; j_gene: TRBJ2-2
CDR3aa: CSARDPGLTGELFF; CDR3nt: TGCAGTGCTAGAGACCCGGGACTGACCGGGGAGCTGTTTTTT; v_gene: TRBV20-1; abundance: .; d_gene: .; j_gene: TRBJ2-2
CDR3aa: CASNWGQSNGYTF; CDR3nt: TGTGCCAGCAACTGGGGACAGTCGAATGGCTACACCTTC; v_gene: TRBV7-9; abundance: few; d_gene: TRBD1; j_gene: TRBJ1-2
CDR3aa: CASSQLRLADHNEQFF; CDR3nt: TGTGCCAGCAGCCAACTCCGGCTAGCCGATCACAATGAGCAGTTCTTC; v_gene: TRBV4-2; abundance: once; d_gene: .; j_gene: TRBJ2-1